The 3 T cell receptor beta chains given below trace back to one sample, sequenced in a study of blood T cells in healthy people across ages. The use of a sample-barcoded 5' primer and a J-beta primer mix characterized a second PCR of roughly 7 to 12 cycles. TCRdb reanalysed the 5' RACE reads using MiXCR and keeps one entry per CDR3 protein. The sample consists of about 650,000 distinct CDR3 sequences, approximately 52% of them appearing once. Sequencing was carried out using blood. These receptors came from a woman at least 80 years old in good health.

This clonotype was observed a few times. The chain couples TRBV5-1 to TRBJ2-7; D is uncertain. V was pared by 2 bases and J by 5 bases, with 14 bases between. The CDR3 is made up of 14 amino acids. CDR1 is SGHRS and CDR2 is YFSETQ in the germline V gene. The CDR3 bases are TGCGCCAGCAGCTTATCGCGTTCATTGAACGAGCAGTACTTC. Translation gives CASSLSRSLNEQYF.

The V and J genes are TRBV2 and TRBJ2-3; no firm D call. Trimming left V 1 base short and J 2 bases short, with 13 bases between. The CDR3 covers 16 residues. CDR1 is SNHLY, CDR2 FYNNEI, per germline. In DNA form, the CDR3 reads TGTGCCAGCAGTGAAGTTGCGTACTATCCCACAGATACGCAGTATTTT. Amino acids: CASSEVAYYPTDTQYF.

This clonotype was detected many times. Being one base from a much bigger clone, this may be a read error. V and J are TRBV29-1 and TRBJ2-3; weak D call: TRBD1 (5 bases). The germline V and J ends were trimmed by 7 bases and 1 base, with 18 bases remaining between them. Germline CDR1 is SQVTM and CDR2 is ANQGSEA. The CDR3 spans 15 residues. As DNA, the CDR3 is TGCAGCGGGAAACAAGGGGTACTGGGCACAGATACGCAGTATTTT. This sequence encodes CSGKQGVLGTDTQYF.